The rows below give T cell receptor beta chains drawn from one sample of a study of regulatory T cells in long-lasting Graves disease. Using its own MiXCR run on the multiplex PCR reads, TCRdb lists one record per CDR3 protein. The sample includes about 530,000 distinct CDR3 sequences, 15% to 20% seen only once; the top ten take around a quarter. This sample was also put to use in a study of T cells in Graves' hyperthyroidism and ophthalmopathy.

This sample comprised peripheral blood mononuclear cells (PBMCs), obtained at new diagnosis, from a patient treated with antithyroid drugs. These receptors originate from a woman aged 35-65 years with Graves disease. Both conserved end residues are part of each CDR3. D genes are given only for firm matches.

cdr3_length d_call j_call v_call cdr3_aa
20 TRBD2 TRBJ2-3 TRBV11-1 CASSSDLWTSGGTSTDTQYF
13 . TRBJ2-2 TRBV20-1 CSARPTGSGELFF
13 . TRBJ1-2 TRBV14 CASSQYNNYGYTF
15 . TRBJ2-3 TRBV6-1 CASRDTSRSTDTQYF
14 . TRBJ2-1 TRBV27 CASRPQDIRSEQFF
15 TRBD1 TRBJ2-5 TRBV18 CASSPRTGDSETQYF
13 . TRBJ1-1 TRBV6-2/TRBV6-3 CASTPLSGTEAFF
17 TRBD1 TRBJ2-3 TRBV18 CASSLSGTGHSTDTQYF
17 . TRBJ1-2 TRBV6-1 CASSRLTGGPGQYGYTF
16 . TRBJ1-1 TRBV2 CASSLVGGSGNTEAFF
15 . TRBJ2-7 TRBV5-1 CASSLAWQGRYEQYF
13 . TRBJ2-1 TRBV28 CASSLPVDSEQFF
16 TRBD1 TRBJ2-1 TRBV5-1 CASSSGQGLHYNEQFF
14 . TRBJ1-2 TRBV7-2 CASSPRSTVRGYTF
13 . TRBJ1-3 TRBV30 CAWSEGSGNTIYF
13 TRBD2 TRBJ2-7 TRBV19 CASSDLAGRPRYF